Following are 13 T cell receptor beta chains from one sample sequenced in a study of T cell repertoires in cytomegalovirus infection (dated by TCRdb to about 2019). Reads for this sample came from an Illumina HiSeq 1500. TCRdb applied fastp at Q25 and MiXCR to the public reads, then kept only in-frame beta chains. A single entry per CDR3 protein holds the most common genes and DNA from its merged rows. Present in this sample are some 200,000 distinct CDR3 sequences, around 35% of which were seen just once. The ten top clones hold approximately 60% of the sample. According to the study, the label for this sample's treatment or condition signals: in vitro stimulation with specific CMV peptide epitopes to enrich CMV-specific T cells. For these TCRs, the target antigens are not known. This sample comprised CD8+ T cells from cultured PBMCs, obtained from culture after CMV antigen stimulation. All receptors derive from a human donor in good health (CMV status not recorded). Some clones in this sample may be carry-over from other donors' samples.

The chain recombines TRBV4-1 with TRBJ2-1; weak D call: TRBD2 (6 bases). Germline-derived CDR1 and CDR2 are MGHRA and YSYEKL. This CDR3 is built from 16 residues. V was trimmed by 4 bases and J by 8 bases, leaving 21 bases between them. CDR3 in DNA: TGCGCCAGCAGCCTGAGGGGATTCGGGACTCGCGATGAGCAGTTCTTC. Translated: CASSLRGFGTRDEQFF.

The chain uses TRBV6-2 or TRBV6-3 and TRBJ2-2, with D possibly being TRBD1 (6 bases). The V and J ends lost 2 bases and 0 bases respectively, with 10 bases between them. The germline V gene encodes CDR1 MNHEY and CDR2 SVGEGT. The CDR3 extends over 16 amino acids. In DNA, the CDR3 is TGTGCCAGCAGTTACCTGGACAGCCCGAACACCGGGGAGCTGTTTTTT. It codes for CASSYLDSPNTGELFF.

The V gene is TRBV27, the J gene TRBJ1-1; D gene uncertain. The V end lost 2 bases, the J end lost 4 bases, and 8 bases lay between the germline ends. Germline V gene lookup returns CDR1 MNHEY and CDR2 SMNVEV (reference sequence). The CDR3 consists of 13 residues. Here the CDR3 DNA reads TGTGCCAGCAGTTTACGGGGAGGCACTGAAGCTTTCTTT. As protein: CASSLRGGTEAFF.

There are a few counts of this clonotype. The chain combines TRBV7-6 with TRBJ2-1; TRBD2 aligns across 10 bases. Trimming removed 5 bases from V and 6 bases from J; junction bases left unmatched: 4. The germline CDR1 and CDR2 sequences are SGHVS and FNYEAQ. This CDR3 contains 14 residues. The chain's CDR3 is CASSPGTSANEQFF. The CDR3 region has the DNA TGTGCCAGCAGCCCCGGGACTAGCGCCAATGAGCAGTTCTTC.

The chain links TRBV7-9 to TRBJ1-2, with 7 bases fitting TRBD1. The CDR3 extends over 14 amino acids. Unmatched junction bases numbered 11, after V lost 5 bases and J lost 8 bases. CDR1 SEHNR and CDR2 FQNEAQ come from the germline V gene (reference sequence). The CDR3 DNA reads TGTGCCAGCAGCCCGGAGGGGGCGGCGTGGGGCTACACCTTC. Encoded protein: CASSPEGAAWGYTF.

This chain connects TRBV19 to TRBJ2-7; possibly TRBD1 for D (5 bases). The ends were cut back, 5 bases at V and 2 bases at J, with 10 bases in the middle. This CDR3 region has 13 residues. The germline V gene encodes CDR1 LNHDA and CDR2 SQIVND (reference sequence). CDR3 nucleotides: TGTGCCAGTAGTCAGGGTTTCGCCTACGAGCAGTACTTC. Protein: CASSQGFAYEQYF.

This chain joins TRBV20-1 and TRBJ2-1; the D is unclear. V was trimmed by 0 bases and J by 6 bases, leaving 12 bases between them. In germline, CDR1 is DFQATT, CDR2 SNEGSKA (reference sequence). CDR3 size: 14 residues. The CDR3 nucleotides read TGCAGTGCTAGAGATATGACGCAAGCCAATGAGCAGTTCTTC. Encoded protein: CSARDMTQANEQFF.

This clonotype was seen more than once but under ten times. The chain employs TRBV28 and TRBJ1-1; D call uncertain. The germline V and J ends were trimmed by 6 bases and 3 bases, with 23 bases remaining between them. CDR3 length: 17 residues. Germline V CDR1 and CDR2: MDHEN, SYDVKM. Here the CDR3 DNA reads TGTGCCAGCAGCCGCACCGTCACCGGGGTTGGGGACACTGAAGCTTTCTTT. This encodes CASSRTVTGVGDTEAFF. Full variable domain (outside the CDR3, taken from reference TRBV28 and TRBJ1-1): DVKVTQSSRYLVKRTGEKVFLECVQDMDHENMFWYRQDPGLGLRLIYFSYDVKMKEKGDIPEGYSVSREKKERFSLILESASTNQTSMYLCASSRTVTGVGDTEAFFGQGTRLTVV.

The chain employs TRBV9 and TRBJ1-1, with 7 bases fitting TRBD1. The CDR3 spans 15 residues. With 5 bases clipped from V and 0 bases from J, the junction kept 7 bases outside the gene matches. The germline V gene has CDR1 SGDLS and CDR2 YYNGEE. As DNA, the CDR3 is TGTGCCAGCAGTCAGGGGGGGCGGGTGAACACTGAAGCTTTCTTT. Residues: CASSQGGRVNTEAFF.

This clonotype came up a few times. The rearrangement uses TRBV10-3 and TRBJ2-1, with D possibly being TRBD2 (6 bases). This CDR3 contains 14 residues. V lost 8 bases and J lost 0, with 11 bases in between. Looked up from germline, CDR1 is ENHRY and CDR2 is SYGVKD. CDR3 protein: CAIRVGGSYNEQFF. The CDR3, as DNA: TGTGCCATCCGTGTCGGGGGCTCCTACAATGAGCAGTTCTTC.

This clonotype was counted a few times. The chain carries TRBV12-3 or TRBV12-4 and TRBJ1-3; a weak D match, TRBD1 (6 bases). V lost 3 bases and J 2 bases, leaving 14 bases between the germline ends. The CDR3 covers 16 residues. As DNA, the CDR3 is TGTGCCAGCAGTTTCCGGACAGAAGGGACTGGAAACACCATATATTTT. This sequence encodes CASSFRTEGTGNTIYF.

This clonotype has just a few counts. The chain uses TRBV4-1 and TRBJ2-2, with D unclear. CDR1 is MGHRA and CDR2 is YSYEKL in the germline V gene. V lost 0 bases, J lost 6 bases, and 11 bases lay in between. This CDR3 comprises 15 residues. The CDR3 protein is CASSQDPIRPGELFF. The DNA for the CDR3 is TGCGCCAGCAGCCAAGACCCAATTCGACCCGGGGAGCTGTTTTTT.

This clonotype was seen many times. The V gene is TRBV7-8, the J gene TRBJ2-2; D not resolved. The V and J ends lost 5 bases and 4 bases respectively, with 14 bases between them. Germline values: CDR1 SGHVS, CDR2 FQNEAQ. The CDR3 loop spans 15 amino acids. CDR3 in DNA: TGTGCCAGCAGCGACGACGGTATAGGCACCGGGGAGCTGTTTTTT. It codes for CASSDDGIGTGELFF.